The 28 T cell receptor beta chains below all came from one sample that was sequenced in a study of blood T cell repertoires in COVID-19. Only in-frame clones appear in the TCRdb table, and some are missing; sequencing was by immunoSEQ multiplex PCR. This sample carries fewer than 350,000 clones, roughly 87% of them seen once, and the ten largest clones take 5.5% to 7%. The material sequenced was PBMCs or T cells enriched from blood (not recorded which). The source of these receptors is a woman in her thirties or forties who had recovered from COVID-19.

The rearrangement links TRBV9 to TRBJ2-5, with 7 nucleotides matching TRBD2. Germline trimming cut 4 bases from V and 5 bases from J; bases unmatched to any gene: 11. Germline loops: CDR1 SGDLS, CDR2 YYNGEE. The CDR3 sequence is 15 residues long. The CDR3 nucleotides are TGTGCCAGCAGCCCCATAGCGGGCCCTATCGAGACCCAGTACTTC. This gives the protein CASSPIAGPIETQYF.

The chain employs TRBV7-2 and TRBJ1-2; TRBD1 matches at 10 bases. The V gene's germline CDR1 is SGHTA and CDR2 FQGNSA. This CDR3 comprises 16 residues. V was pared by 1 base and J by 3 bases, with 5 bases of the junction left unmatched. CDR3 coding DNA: TGTGCCAGCAGCTTAGGTTCGGGACAGGGGTACTATGGCTACACCTTC. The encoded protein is CASSLGSGQGYYGYTF. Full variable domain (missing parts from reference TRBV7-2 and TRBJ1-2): GAGVSQSPSNKVTEKGKDVELRCDPISGHTALYWYRQSLGQGLEFLIYFQGNSAPDKSGLPSDRFSAERTGGSVSTLTIQRTQQEDSAVYLCASSLGSGQGYYGYTFGSGTRLTVV.

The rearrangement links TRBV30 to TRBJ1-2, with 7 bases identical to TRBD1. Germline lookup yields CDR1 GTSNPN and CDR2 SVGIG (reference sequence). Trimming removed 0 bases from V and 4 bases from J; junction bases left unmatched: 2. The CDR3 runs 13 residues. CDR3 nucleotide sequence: TGTGCCTGGAGTGTACAGGGGAGCTATGGCTACACCTTC. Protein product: CAWSVQGSYGYTF.

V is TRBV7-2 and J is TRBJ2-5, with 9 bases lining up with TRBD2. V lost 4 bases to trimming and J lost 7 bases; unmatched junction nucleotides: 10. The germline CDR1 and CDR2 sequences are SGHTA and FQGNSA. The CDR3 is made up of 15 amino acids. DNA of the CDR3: TGTGCCAGCAGCTCTCCCGGGACTAGCCGGAGGACCCAGTACTTC. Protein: CASSSPGTSRRTQYF.

In DNA, the CDR3 is TGTGCCAGTAGTATATCTTTCGGGACACGCACTGAAGCTTTCTTT. Its translation: CASSISFGTRTEAFF. The J gene is TRBJ1-1, the V gene TRBV19, with D maybe TRBD1 (6 bases). Per the germline V gene, CDR1 is LNHDA and CDR2 is SQIVND (reference sequence). The CDR3 consists of 15 residues. Trimming stripped 2 bases from V and 4 bases from J, with 14 bases between.

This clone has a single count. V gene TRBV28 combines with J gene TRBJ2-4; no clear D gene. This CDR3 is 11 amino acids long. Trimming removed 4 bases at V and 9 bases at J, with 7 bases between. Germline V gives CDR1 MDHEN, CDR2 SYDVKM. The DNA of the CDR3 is TGTGCCAGCAGTTCCCTAGGCATTCAGTACTTC. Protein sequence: CASSSLGIQYF.

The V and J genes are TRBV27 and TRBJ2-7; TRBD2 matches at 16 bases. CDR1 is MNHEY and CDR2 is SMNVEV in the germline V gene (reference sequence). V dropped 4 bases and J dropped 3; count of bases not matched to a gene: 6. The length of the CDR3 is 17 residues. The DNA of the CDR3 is TGTGCCAGCAGTTCGGGGACTAGCGGGAGGGCCGGCTACGAGCAGTACTTC. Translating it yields CASSSGTSGRAGYEQYF.

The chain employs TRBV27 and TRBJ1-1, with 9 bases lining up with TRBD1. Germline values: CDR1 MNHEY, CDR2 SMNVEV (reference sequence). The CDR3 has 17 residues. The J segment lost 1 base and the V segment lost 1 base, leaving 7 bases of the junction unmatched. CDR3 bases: TGTGCCAGCAGTTTATGGGGGGGGACAGGGACGAACACTGAAGCTTTCTTT. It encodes CASSLWGGTGTNTEAFF.

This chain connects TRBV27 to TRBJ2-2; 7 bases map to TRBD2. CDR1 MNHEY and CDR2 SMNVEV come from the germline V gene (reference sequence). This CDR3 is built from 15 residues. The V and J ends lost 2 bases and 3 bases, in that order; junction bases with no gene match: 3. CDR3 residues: CASSLLAGDTGELFF. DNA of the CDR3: TGTGCCAGCAGTTTACTTGCGGGAGACACCGGGGAGCTGTTTTTT.

The CDR3 reads CASSSDWSLSGANVLTF. The CDR3 DNA reads TGTGCCAGCAGCTCCGATTGGAGCCTCTCTGGGGCCAACGTCCTGACTTTC. The rearrangement links TRBV5-4 to TRBJ2-6; no clear D. The germline gives CDR1 SGHNT, CDR2 YYREEE (reference sequence). V was cut by 3 bases and J by 0 bases, with 13 bases left in between. This CDR3 has 17 amino acids.

The CDR3 sequence: CATSLGQGVRTQYF. Here the CDR3 DNA reads TGTGCCACGTCACTAGGACAGGGGGTGAGGACCCAGTACTTC. The chain links TRBV6-5 to TRBJ2-5, with 10 bases lining up with TRBD1. The CDR3 contains 14 residues. The trim removed 10 bases at V and 7 bases at J, leaving 12 bases unmatched. Looked up from germline, CDR1 is MNHEY and CDR2 is SVGAGI.

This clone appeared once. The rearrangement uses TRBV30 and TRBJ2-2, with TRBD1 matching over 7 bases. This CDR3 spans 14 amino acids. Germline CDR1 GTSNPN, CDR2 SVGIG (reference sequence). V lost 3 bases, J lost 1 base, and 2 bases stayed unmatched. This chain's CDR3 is CAWRWDRNTGELFF. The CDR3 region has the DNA TGTGCCTGGAGGTGGGACAGGAACACCGGGGAGCTGTTTTTT.

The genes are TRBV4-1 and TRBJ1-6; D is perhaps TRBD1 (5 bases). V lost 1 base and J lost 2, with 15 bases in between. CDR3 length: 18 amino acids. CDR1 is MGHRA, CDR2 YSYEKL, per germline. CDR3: CASSQVTTRGAYNSPLHF. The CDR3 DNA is TGCGCCAGCAGCCAAGTGACCACCCGGGGGGCCTATAATTCACCCCTCCACTTT.

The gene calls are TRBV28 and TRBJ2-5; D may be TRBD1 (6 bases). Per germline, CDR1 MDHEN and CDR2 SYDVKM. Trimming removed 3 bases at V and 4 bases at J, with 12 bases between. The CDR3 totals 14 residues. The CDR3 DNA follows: TGTGCCAGCAGTTTGGACCCAGGGGCAGAGACCCAGTACTTC. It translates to CASSLDPGAETQYF.

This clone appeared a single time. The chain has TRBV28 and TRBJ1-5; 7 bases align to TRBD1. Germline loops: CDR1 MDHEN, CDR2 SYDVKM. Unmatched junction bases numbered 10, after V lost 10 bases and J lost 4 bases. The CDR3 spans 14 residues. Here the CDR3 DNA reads TGTGCCATCGACAGGGCCCGCGGGAATCAGCCCCAGCATTTT. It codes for CAIDRARGNQPQHF. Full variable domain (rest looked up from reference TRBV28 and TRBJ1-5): DVKVTQSSRYLVKRTGEKVFLECVQDMDHENMFWYRQDPGLGLRLIYFSYDVKMKEKGDIPEGYSVSREKKERFSLILESASTNQTSMYLCAIDRARGNQPQHFGDGTRLSIL.

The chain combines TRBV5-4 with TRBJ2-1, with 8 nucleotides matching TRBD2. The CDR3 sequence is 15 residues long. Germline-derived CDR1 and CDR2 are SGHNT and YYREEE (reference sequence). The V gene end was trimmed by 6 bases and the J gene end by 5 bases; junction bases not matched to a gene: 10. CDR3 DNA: TGTGCCAGCACGGCAAGGCTAGCGGGTAACAATGAGCAGTTCTTC. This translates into CASTARLAGNNEQFF.

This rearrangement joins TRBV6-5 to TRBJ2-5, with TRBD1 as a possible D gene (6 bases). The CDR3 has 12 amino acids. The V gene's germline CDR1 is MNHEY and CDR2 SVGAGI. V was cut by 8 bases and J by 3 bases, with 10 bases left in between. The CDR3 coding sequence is TGTGCCAGCTCCCCAGGGGAAGAGACCCAGTACTTC. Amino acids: CASSPGEETQYF.

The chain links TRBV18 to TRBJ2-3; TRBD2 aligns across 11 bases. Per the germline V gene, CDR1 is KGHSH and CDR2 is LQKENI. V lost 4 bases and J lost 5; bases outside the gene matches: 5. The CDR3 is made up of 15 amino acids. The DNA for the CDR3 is TGTGCCAGCTCACAACTAGCGGGAGTTCTAGATACGCAGTATTTT. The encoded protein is CASSQLAGVLDTQYF.

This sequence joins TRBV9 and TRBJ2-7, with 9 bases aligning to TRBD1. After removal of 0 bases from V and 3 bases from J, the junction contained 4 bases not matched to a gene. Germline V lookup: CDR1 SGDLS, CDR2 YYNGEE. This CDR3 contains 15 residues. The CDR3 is CASSVAGQGDYEQYF. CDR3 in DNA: TGTGCCAGCAGCGTAGCGGGACAGGGAGACTACGAGCAGTACTTC.

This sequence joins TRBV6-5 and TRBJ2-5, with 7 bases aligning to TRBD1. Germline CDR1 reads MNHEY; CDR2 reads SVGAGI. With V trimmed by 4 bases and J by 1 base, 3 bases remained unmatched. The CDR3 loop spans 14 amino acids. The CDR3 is CASSSTGLQETQYF. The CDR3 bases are TGTGCCAGCAGTTCGACAGGGCTCCAAGAGACCCAGTACTTC.

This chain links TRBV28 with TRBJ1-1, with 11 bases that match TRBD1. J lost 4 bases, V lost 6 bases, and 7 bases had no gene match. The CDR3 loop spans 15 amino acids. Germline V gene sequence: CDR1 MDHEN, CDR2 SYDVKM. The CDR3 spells CASSGQGASGTEAFF. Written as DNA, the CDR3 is TGTGCCAGCAGCGGACAGGGGGCGTCCGGCACTGAAGCTTTCTTT.

CDR3 protein: CASSFFSGTSGTYNEQFF. CDR3 coding DNA: TGTGCCAGCAGCTTTTTTTCCGGGACTAGCGGAACCTACAATGAGCAGTTCTTC. The gene calls are TRBV7-2 and TRBJ2-1; 11 bases are shared with TRBD2. Trimming at V came to 3 bases and at J to 2 bases, leaving 9 bases not matched to a gene. The CDR3 has 18 amino acids. Germline V lookup: CDR1 SGHTA, CDR2 FQGNSA. Filled out from reference TRBV7-2 and TRBJ2-1, the complete variable domain reads GAGVSQSPSNKVTEKGKDVELRCDPISGHTALYWYRQSLGQGLEFLIYFQGNSAPDKSGLPSDRFSAERTGGSVSTLTIQRTQQEDSAVYLCASSFFSGTSGTYNEQFFGPGTRLTVL.

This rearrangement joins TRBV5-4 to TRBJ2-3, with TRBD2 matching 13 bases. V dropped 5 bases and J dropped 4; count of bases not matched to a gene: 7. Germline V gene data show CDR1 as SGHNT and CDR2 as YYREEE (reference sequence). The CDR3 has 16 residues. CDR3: CASRRTSGRNPDTQYF. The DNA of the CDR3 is TGTGCCAGCAGACGGACTAGCGGGAGAAATCCAGATACGCAGTATTTT.

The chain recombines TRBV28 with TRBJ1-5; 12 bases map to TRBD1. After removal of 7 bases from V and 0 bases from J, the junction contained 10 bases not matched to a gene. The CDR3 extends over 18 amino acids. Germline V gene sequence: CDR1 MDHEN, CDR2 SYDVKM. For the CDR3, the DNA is TGTGCCAGCACTGTGGGACAGGGGGCATGGGGTAGCAATCAGCCCCAGCATTTT. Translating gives CASTVGQGAWGSNQPQHF.

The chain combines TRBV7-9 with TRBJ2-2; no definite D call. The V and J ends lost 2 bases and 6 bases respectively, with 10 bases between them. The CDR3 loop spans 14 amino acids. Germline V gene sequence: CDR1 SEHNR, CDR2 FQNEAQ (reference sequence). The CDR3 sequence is CASSLPRPSGELFF. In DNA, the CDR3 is TGTGCCAGCAGCTTACCTCGTCCGTCCGGGGAGCTGTTTTTT.

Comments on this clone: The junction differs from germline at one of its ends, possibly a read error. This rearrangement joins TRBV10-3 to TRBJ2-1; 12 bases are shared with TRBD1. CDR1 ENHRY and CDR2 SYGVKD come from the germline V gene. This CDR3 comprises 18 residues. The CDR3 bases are TGTGCCATCGGTGAGTCTACTAACCGGGACAGGGGGCGGAATGAGCAGTTCTTC. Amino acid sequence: CAIGESTNRDRGRNEQFF.

Here the CDR3 reads CASKPRGLDYTGELFF. The CDR3 DNA follows: TGTGCCAGCAAGCCTAGAGGACTGGACTACACCGGGGAGCTGTTTTTT. The chain couples TRBV28 to TRBJ2-2; D possibly corresponds to TRBD2 (5 bases). The CDR3 is 16 residues long. CDR1 and CDR2 from the germline V gene are MDHEN and SYDVKM. The V and J ends lost 7 bases and 3 bases respectively, with 18 bases between them. The full variable domain, completed using reference TRBV28 and TRBJ2-2, is DVKVTQSSRYLVKRTGEKVFLECVQDMDHENMFWYRQDPGLGLRLIYFSYDVKMKEKGDIPEGYSVSREKKERFSLILESASTNQTSMYLCASKPRGLDYTGELFFGEGSRLTVL.

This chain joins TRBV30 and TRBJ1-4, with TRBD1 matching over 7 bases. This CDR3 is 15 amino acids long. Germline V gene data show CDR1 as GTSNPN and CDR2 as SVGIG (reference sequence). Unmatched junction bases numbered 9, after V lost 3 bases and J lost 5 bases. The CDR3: CAWSRRDSLNEKLFF. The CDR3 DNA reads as TGTGCCTGGAGCCGCCGGGACAGCCTAAATGAAAAACTGTTTTTT.